The clone carrying this T cell receptor beta chain has ten or more counts. Its antigen is not known. TCR beta VDJ and CDR3 profiles were obtained from a genomic DNA template. Using its own MiXCR run on the reads, TCRdb lists one record per CDR3 protein. Found here are about 180,000 distinct CDR3 sequences, around 50% of them singletons; the top ten hold over 0.95%. Patients included in sequencing had previously demonstrated CD8+CD57+ cell expansion by flow cytometry. This sample is drawn from a study of CD8+CD57+ T cells in acquired aplastic anemia. Study-wide results and limits: Overlap between patients and controls comprised 25 to 30 CD8+ CDR3 sequences.

The CDR3 runs 15 residues. Trimming took 4 bases from V and 0 from J; bases not matched to a gene: 7. Germline V gene sequence: CDR1 SQVTM, CDR2 ANQGSEA. The sequenced sample was sorted CD4+, CD8+, or CD8+CD57+ T cells (not recorded which) from PBMCs. The chain carries TRBV29-1 and TRBJ2-3, with TRBD1 matching over 7 bases. The receptor was derived from a human donor with aplastic anemia. DNA of the CDR3: TGCAGCGTTGTTCCGGACAGGACTAGCACAGATACGCAGTATTTT. Its protein product is CSVVPDRTSTDTQYF.